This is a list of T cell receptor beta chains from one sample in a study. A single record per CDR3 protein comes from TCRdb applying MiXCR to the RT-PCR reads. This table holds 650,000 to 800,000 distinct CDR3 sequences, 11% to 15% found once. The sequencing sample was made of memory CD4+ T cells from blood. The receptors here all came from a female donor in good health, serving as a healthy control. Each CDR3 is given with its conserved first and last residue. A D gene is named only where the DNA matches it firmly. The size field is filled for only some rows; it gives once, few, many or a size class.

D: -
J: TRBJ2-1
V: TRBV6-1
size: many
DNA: TGTGCCAGCAGTAAGATGACCTCTTCGGATGAGCAGTTCTTC
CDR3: CASSKMTSSDEQFF

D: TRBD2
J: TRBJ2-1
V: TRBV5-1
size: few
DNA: TGCGCCAGCAGCTTTGGCAGCGGGGGGCTCTACAATGAGCAGTTCTTC
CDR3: CASSFGSGGLYNEQFF

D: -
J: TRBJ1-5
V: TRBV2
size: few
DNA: TGTGCCAGCAGTGTTAACAGACAAAGCAATCAGCCCCAGCATTTT
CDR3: CASSVNRQSNQPQHF

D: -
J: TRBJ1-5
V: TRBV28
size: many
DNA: TGTGCCAGCAGTTTACTTAGCGGGGATCAGCCCCAGCATTTT
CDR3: CASSLLSGDQPQHF

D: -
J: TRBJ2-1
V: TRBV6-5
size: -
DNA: TGTGCCAGCAATCCCCAAGGGGGGGCCGTCAGGCAGTTCTTC
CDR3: CASNPQGGAVRQFF

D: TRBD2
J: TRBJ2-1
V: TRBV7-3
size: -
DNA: TGTGCCAGCAGCCCTCGCTCCGGGGGGTTAGATGAGCAGTTCTTC
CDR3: CASSPRSGGLDEQFF

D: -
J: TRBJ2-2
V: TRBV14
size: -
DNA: TGTGCCAGCAGCGGACTGGCGAACACCGGGGAGCTGTTTTTT
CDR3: CASSGLANTGELFF

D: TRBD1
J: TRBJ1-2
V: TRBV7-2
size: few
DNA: TGTGCCAGCAGCTACGGACAGGGGCAAAAAGGCTACACCTTC
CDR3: CASSYGQGQKGYTF

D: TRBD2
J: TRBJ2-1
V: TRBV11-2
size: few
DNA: TGTGCCAGCAGCACCCGTCGAACTAGCGGGTTCAATGAGCAGTTCTTC
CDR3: CASSTRRTSGFNEQFF

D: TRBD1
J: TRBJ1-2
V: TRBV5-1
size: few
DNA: TGCGCCAGCAGCTTGGCTCCAGGGGGTTTCGCGGATGGCTACACCTTC
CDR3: CASSLAPGGFADGYTF

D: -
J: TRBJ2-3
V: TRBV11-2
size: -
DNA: TGTGCCAGCAGCCCATTAGGGGGAGCGGAAAGCACAGATACGCAGTATTTT
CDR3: CASSPLGGAESTDTQYF

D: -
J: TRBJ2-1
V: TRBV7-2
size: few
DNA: TGTGCCAGCAGTCCTATAGGAGGGGTGAGCTACAATGAGCAGTTCTTC
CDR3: CASSPIGGVSYNEQFF

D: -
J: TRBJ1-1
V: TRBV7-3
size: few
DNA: TGTGCCAGCAGCCCCGGGACCACTCCTGAAGCTTTCTTT
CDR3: CASSPGTTPEAFF

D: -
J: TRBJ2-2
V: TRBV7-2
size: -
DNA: TGTGCCAGCAGCTTAGGAGTGGTTGGCACCGGGGAGCTGTTTTTT
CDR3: CASSLGVVGTGELFF

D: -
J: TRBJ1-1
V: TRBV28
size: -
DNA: TGTGCCAGCACACACTCTGGGGGCTCGGCTGAAGCTTTCTTT
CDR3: CASTHSGGSAEAFF

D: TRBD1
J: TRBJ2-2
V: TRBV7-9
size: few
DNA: TGTGCCAGCAGCCCCGACAGGGGAGAGGTCGGGGAGCTGTTTTTT
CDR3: CASSPDRGEVGELFF

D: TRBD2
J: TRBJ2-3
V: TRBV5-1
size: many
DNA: TGCGCCAGCAGCGCTAGCGGGACCTACACAGATACGCAGTATTTT
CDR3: CASSASGTYTDTQYF

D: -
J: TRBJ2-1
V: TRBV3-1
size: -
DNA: TGTGCCAGCAGCCTAAGGGGGGCCCTATCAGGTGGGCAGTTCTTC
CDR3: CASSLRGALSGGQFF

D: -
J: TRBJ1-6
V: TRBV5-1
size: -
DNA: TGCGCCAGCAGCTTGGAAGCAGGGATTCCCTCACCCCTCCACTTT
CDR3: CASSLEAGIPSPLHF

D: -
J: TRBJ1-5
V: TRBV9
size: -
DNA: TGTGCCAGCAGCGTAGGGTCAGGCCTTGCTCAGCCCCAGCATTTT
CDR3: CASSVGSGLAQPQHF